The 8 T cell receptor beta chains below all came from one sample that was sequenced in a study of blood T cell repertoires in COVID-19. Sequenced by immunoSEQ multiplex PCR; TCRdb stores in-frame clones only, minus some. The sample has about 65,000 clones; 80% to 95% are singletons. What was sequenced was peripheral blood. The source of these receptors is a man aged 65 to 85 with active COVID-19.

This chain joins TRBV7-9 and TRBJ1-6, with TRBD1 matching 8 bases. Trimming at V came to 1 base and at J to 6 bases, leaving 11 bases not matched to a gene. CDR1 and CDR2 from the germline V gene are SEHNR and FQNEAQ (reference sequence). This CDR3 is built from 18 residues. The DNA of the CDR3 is TGTGCCAGCAGCTTAGACGGACAGGGTCACCCTGCTAATTCACCCCTCCACTTT. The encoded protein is CASSLDGQGHPANSPLHF.

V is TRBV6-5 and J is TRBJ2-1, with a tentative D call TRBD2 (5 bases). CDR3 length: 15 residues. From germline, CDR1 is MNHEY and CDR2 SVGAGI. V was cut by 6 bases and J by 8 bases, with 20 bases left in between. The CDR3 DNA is TGTGCCAGCAGCCTCCGCGGTGGACTCGGGGATGAGCAGTTCTTC. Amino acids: CASSLRGGLGDEQFF.

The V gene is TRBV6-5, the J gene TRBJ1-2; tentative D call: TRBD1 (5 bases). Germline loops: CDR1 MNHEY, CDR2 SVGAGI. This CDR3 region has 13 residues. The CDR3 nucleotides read TGTGCGGGGGGTTCAGGGTGGGACTATGGCTACACCTTC. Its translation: CAGGSGWDYGYTF.

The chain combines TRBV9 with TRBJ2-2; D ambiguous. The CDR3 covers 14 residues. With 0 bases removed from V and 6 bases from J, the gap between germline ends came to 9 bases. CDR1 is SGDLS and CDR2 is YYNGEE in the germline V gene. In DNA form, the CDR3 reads TGTGCCAGCAGCGTAGCCACCGAGTCCGGGGAGCTGTTTTTT. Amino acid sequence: CASSVATESGELFF. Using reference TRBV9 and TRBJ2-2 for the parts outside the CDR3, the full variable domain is DSGVTQTPKHLITATGQRVTLRCSPRSGDLSVYWYQQSLDQGLQFLIQYYNGEERAKGNILERFSAQQFPDLHSELNLSSLELGDSALYFCASSVATESGELFFGEGSRLTVL.

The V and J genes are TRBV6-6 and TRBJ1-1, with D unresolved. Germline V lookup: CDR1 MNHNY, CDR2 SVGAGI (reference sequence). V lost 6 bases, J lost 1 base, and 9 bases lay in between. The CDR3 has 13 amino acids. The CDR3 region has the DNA TGTGCCAGCAGACCGAGGTGGAACACTGAAGCTTTCTTT. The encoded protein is CASRPRWNTEAFF.

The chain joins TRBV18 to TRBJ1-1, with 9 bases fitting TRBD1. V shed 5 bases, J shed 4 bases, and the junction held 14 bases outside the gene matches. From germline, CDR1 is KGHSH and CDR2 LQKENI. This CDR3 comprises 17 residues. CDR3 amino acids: CASSEYNTGGLSTEAFF. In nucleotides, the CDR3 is TGTGCCAGCTCAGAATACAACACAGGGGGCCTAAGCACTGAAGCTTTCTTT.

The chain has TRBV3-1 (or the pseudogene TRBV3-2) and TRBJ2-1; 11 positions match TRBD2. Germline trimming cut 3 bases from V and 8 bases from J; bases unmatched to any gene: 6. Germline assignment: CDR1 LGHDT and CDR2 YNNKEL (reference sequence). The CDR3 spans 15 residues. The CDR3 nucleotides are TGTGCCAGCAGCCAGCCTAGCGGGGGGATAGATGAGCAGTTCTTC. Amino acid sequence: CASSQPSGGIDEQFF.

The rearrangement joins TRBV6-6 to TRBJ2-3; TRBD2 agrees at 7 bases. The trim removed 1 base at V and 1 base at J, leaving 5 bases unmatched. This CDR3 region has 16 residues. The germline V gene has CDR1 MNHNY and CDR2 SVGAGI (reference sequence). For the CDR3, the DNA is TGTGCCAGCAGTTACTGGTCTAGCGGTGGCACAGATACGCAGTATTTT. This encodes CASSYWSSGGTDTQYF.